Below, 25 T cell receptor beta chains from the same sample are listed, as sequenced in a study of regulatory T cells in long-lasting Graves disease. Sample time point: persistent/refractory GD, antithyroid drugs over 5 years with positive TRAb. The TCR library was made from RNA that had been extracted from PBMCs in TRIzol. The TCR beta library used iRepertoire HTBI primers with Arm-PCR amplification of CDR3. MiXCR, applied by TCRdb to the multiplex PCR reads, yields one record per CDR3 protein. The table records 450,000 or so distinct CDR3 sequences, approximately 23% of them present only once. The sequenced sample was peripheral blood mononuclear cells (PBMCs), obtained when the disease was refractory, from a patient treated with antithyroid drugs. Receptors were obtained from a female donor with Graves disease.

This clonotype was counted only a few times. Germline and junction disagree at one end, which may indicate a read error. The chain's CDR3 is CASSLDREDGYTF. CDR3 nucleotide sequence: TGTGCCAGTAGTTTAGACAGGGAAGACGGCTACACCTTC. The chain uses TRBV19 and TRBJ1-2; TRBD1 agrees at 7 bases. The CDR3 extends over 13 amino acids. CDR1 LNHDA and CDR2 SQIVND come from the germline V gene (reference sequence).

The chain recombines TRBV19 with TRBJ1-1; D might be TRBD1 (5 bases). CDR1 and CDR2 from the germline V gene are LNHDA and SQIVND (reference sequence). The CDR3 consists of 16 residues. Between the trimmed V and J ends, which lost 5 bases and 6 bases, there was a span of 22 bases. The CDR3 sequence: CASSPRGQGRIAEAFF. The CDR3 DNA reads TGTGCCAGTAGTCCGCGCGGACAAGGGAGAATCGCTGAAGCTTTCTTT.

Turning to this clonotype: The CDR3 end shows no conserved phenylalanine or tryptophan, and so a read error is likely. This chain uses TRBV20-1 with TRBJ2-2; 7 bases line up with TRBD2. V gave up 1 base and J gave up 5 bases; unmatched junction bases: 1. The CDR3 spans 13 residues. Germline assignment: CDR1 DFQATT and CDR2 SNEGSKA (reference sequence). The CDR3, as DNA: TGCAGTGCTAGAGGTAGCGGGACCGGGGAGCTGTTTTCT. As protein: CSARGSGTGELFS.

The J gene is TRBJ1-6, the V gene TRBV19; D is undetermined. The V and J ends lost 4 bases and 0 bases respectively, with 13 bases between them. The CDR3 is made up of 17 amino acids. Germline CDR1 and CDR2: LNHDA and SQIVND (reference sequence). The CDR3 nucleotides read TGTGCCAGTAGTACAACGGGGATCGGCTCCTATAATTCACCCCTCCACTTT. Translated, it gives CASSTTGIGSYNSPLHF.

This clonotype was observed at least ten times. The V call is TRBV28, the J call TRBJ1-1, with D maybe TRBD1 (5 bases). The CDR3 is made up of 14 amino acids. The germline gives CDR1 MDHEN, CDR2 SYDVKM. V dropped 8 bases and J dropped 4 bases, with 17 bases sitting between them. In DNA, the CDR3 is TGTGCCAGCTCCACCCCAGGGTCGGGCACTGAAGCTTTCTTT. Its protein product is CASSTPGSGTEAFF.

V is TRBV19 and J is TRBJ2-5; TRBD2 is a possible D gene (6 bases). Trimming removed 3 bases at V and 4 bases at J, with 12 bases between. The CDR3 extends over 14 amino acids. CDR1 LNHDA and CDR2 SQIVND come from the germline V gene (reference sequence). The CDR3 loop is CASSISGGLETQYF. The CDR3 coding sequence is TGTGCCAGTAGTATTAGTGGAGGGCTAGAGACCCAGTACTTC.

This chain's CDR3 is CASSLLAGAYNGRDGELFF. Here the CDR3 DNA reads TGTGCCAGCAGCTTGCTAGCGGGGGCCTATAACGGGAGGGACGGGGAGCTGTTTTTT. The genes are TRBV7-8 and TRBJ2-2; 10 bases map to TRBD2. V shed 3 bases, J shed 7 bases, and the junction held 17 bases outside the gene matches. Germline-derived CDR1 and CDR2 are SGHVS and FQNEAQ. The length of the CDR3 is 19 residues.

This clonotype was found many times. The chain employs TRBV6-9 and TRBJ1-2; D uncertain. CDR1 and CDR2 (germline): MNHGY, SVAAGI. Trimming shortened V by 4 bases and J by 2 bases, and 8 bases separated the two germline ends. CDR3 size: 13 residues. CDR3 DNA sequence: TGTGCCAGCAGTTCGGCGGACAACTATGGCTACACCTTC. Translation: CASSSADNYGYTF.

There are a few counts of this clonotype. The chain employs TRBV7-3 and TRBJ1-3, with a possible D match to TRBD1 (5 bases). V was trimmed by 2 bases and J by 4 bases, leaving 9 bases between them. The CDR3 extends over 14 amino acids. Germline-derived CDR1 and CDR2 are SGHTA and FQGTGA. The CDR3 nucleotides are TGTGCCAGCAGCTTAGGGGCGTTCGGAAACACCATATATTTT. Translation gives CASSLGAFGNTIYF.

There are a few counts of this clonotype. The rearrangement uses TRBV19 and TRBJ1-2; possible D gene TRBD1, 6 bases. CDR3 length equals 16 residues. Trimming took 3 bases from V and 2 from J, leaving 16 bases between them. Germline values: CDR1 LNHDA, CDR2 SQIVND (reference sequence). CDR3 DNA: TGTGCCAGTAGTATCGGGGTCGGGGACAAGAACTATGGCTACACCTTC. It is translated as CASSIGVGDKNYGYTF.

As regards this clonotype: Possible read error: a much larger clone is one base away. The chain uses TRBV10-3 and TRBJ1-1; D is undetermined. CDR1 is ENHRY, CDR2 SYGVKD, per germline. This CDR3 is built from 11 residues. The CDR3 sequence is CAISEVGRASF. For the CDR3, the DNA is TGTGCCATCAGTGAGGTCGGCCGAGCTTCCTTT.

CDR3 sequence (DNA): TGCAGTGCTACGGACGGGGCGGTTGGAGAAGAGACCCAGTACTTC. This codes for CSATDGAVGEETQYF. The gene calls are TRBV20-1 and TRBJ2-5, with D perhaps given as TRBD1 or TRBD2 (5 bases each). The CDR3 is made up of 15 amino acids. Germline CDR1 reads DFQATT; CDR2 reads SNEGSKA (reference sequence). Trimming removed 4 bases at V and 3 bases at J, with 18 bases between.

This clonotype was counted many times. V is TRBV6-1 and J is TRBJ1-2; D is unresolved. The CDR3 has 12 amino acids. Germline CDR1 and CDR2: MNHNS and SASEGT. With 6 bases removed from V and 8 bases from J, the gap between germline ends came to 13 bases. The DNA for the CDR3 is TGTGCCAGCAGCCCATCCCAGCGGGGCTACACCTTC. Translating it yields CASSPSQRGYTF.

The chain carries TRBV6-2 or TRBV6-3 and TRBJ1-1; D uncertain. V gave up 5 bases and J gave up 10 bases, with 11 bases separating them. This CDR3 has 11 amino acids. Germline assignment: CDR1 MNHEY and CDR2 SVGEGT. The CDR3 reads CASSQNLGAFF. The CDR3 DNA reads TGTGCCAGCAGTCAAAACTTAGGAGCTTTCTTT.

This clonotype was observed many times. The chain joins TRBV10-3 to TRBJ2-7; 12 bases map to TRBD2. J lost 3 bases, V lost 10 bases, and 7 bases had no gene match. The CDR3 extends over 14 amino acids. CDR1 is ENHRY and CDR2 is SYGVKD in the germline V gene. CDR3 loop: CATKLAGGFYEQYF. CDR3 coding DNA: TGTGCCACAAAACTAGCGGGGGGTTTCTACGAGCAGTACTTC.

This clonotype came up a few times. This rearrangement joins TRBV20-1 to TRBJ2-5; 9 positions match TRBD2. The CDR3 loop spans 15 amino acids. Germline V lookup: CDR1 DFQATT, CDR2 SNEGSKA (reference sequence). With 3 bases clipped from V and 5 bases from J, the junction kept 10 bases outside the gene matches. CDR3 region: CSASPHSGGRETQYF. In nucleotides, the CDR3 is TGCAGTGCTAGCCCGCATAGCGGGGGACGGGAGACCCAGTACTTC.

At least ten counts were recorded for this clonotype. The chain recombines TRBV28 with TRBJ2-5; D gene unclear. Trimming cost V 4 bases and J 5 bases, with 5 bases left between them. CDR1 and CDR2 from the germline V gene are MDHEN and SYDVKM. CDR3 length equals 11 residues. The CDR3 DNA is TGTGCCAGCAGTTGGGTTGAGACCCAGTACTTC. It yields the protein CASSWVETQYF.

The rearrangement uses TRBV2 and TRBJ2-7; D call uncertain. Germline V lookup: CDR1 SNHLY, CDR2 FYNNEI. The CDR3 loop spans 13 amino acids. Trimming cost V 4 bases and J 1 base, with 8 bases left between them. The CDR3 is CASSVRASYEQYF. The CDR3 DNA reads as TGTGCCAGCAGTGTTAGGGCTTCCTACGAGCAGTACTTC.

The chain links TRBV5-1 to TRBJ1-1; D remains ambiguous. Germline-derived CDR1 and CDR2 are SGHRS and YFSETQ. V lost 4 bases to trimming and J lost 0 bases, with 10 bases between them. CDR3 size: 14 residues. The CDR3 DNA is TGCGCCAGCAGCCTCTTCAAAGTGAACACTGAAGCTTTCTTT. Amino acids: CASSLFKVNTEAFF.

The genes are TRBV6-2 or TRBV6-3 and TRBJ2-2; TRBD1 aligns across 7 bases. CDR1 MNHEY and CDR2 SVGEGT come from the germline V gene. V dropped 2 bases and J dropped 6; count of bases not matched to a gene: 15. The CDR3 is 18 residues long. The CDR3 DNA reads as TGTGCCAGCAGTTACAGGATAGGGGACAGCTCAAAGGCCGGGGAGCTGTTTTTT. Translating gives CASSYRIGDSSKAGELFF.

This clonotype occurred a few times. For the CDR3, the DNA is TGTGCCAGCAGTTTACCCGGACTAGCGTATGAGCAGTTCTTC. This gives the protein CASSLPGLAYEQFF. This chain links TRBV28 with TRBJ2-1; 9 bases line up with TRBD2. The junction had 4 bases not matched to a gene; V was cut back by 2 bases and J by 8 bases. Germline values: CDR1 MDHEN, CDR2 SYDVKM. The CDR3 is 14 amino acids.

In this sample, this clonotype turned up many times. A read error may produce the germline difference seen at one junction end. This sequence joins TRBV12-3 or TRBV12-4 and TRBJ1-5, with a tentative D call TRBD1 (6 bases). There are 13 residues in the CDR3. CDR3 coding DNA: TGCGCCAGCAGCTTGAGGGGGGATCAGCCCCAGCATTTT. Translating it yields CASSLRGDQPQHF.

This clonotype was observed many times. V and J are TRBV6-5 and TRBJ1-1; TRBD1 agrees at 7 bases. Germline-derived CDR1 and CDR2 are MNHEY and SVGAGI. V shed 2 bases, J shed 4 bases, and the junction held 7 bases outside the gene matches. The CDR3 is 15 amino acids. The CDR3 loop is CASSYKQGQLTEAFF. The CDR3 DNA reads as TGTGCCAGCAGTTACAAACAGGGACAGCTCACTGAAGCTTTCTTT.

This clonotype was counted at least ten times. The chain couples TRBV7-2 to TRBJ2-7; the D is unclear. This CDR3 has 15 residues. Germline V gene data show CDR1 as SGHTA and CDR2 as FQGNSA. Trimming cost V 3 bases and J 3 bases, with 15 bases left between them. The CDR3 DNA sequence: TGTGCCAGCAGCTTTTTGACACTGTCGATCTACGAGCAGTACTTC. This encodes CASSFLTLSIYEQYF.

This clonotype was detected many times. This rearrangement joins TRBV6-9 to TRBJ1-1, with D unclear. CDR1 and CDR2 from the germline V gene are MNHGY and SVAAGI. The CDR3 covers 16 residues. The ends were cut back, 4 bases at V and 4 bases at J, with 19 bases in the middle. The DNA for the CDR3 is TGTGCCAGCAGTTCTCTCGGGCAGTGGCTCTCCACTGAAGCTTTCTTT. Residues: CASSSLGQWLSTEAFF.